This T cell receptor (beta chain) emerged from a study of STAT3 mutations in large granular lymphocyte leukemia. Study conclusions and caveats: After therapy, 6 of 18 patients switched clonotypes, all new clones STAT3 wild type. In T-cell large granular lymphocyte leukemia, about half of patients showed multiple immunodominant subclonotypes.

To note about this clone: Its antigen is currently unknown.

TCRbeta libraries averaged about 40,773 productive templates per sample. Repertoires were generated with immunoSEQ multiplex PCR, while TCRdb's copy carries only in-frame clones and drops some. This repertoire shows 6,000 to 9,500 clones, 75% to 95% found once; its top ten account for approximately 46%. CDR3 length: 16 amino acids. The chain joins TRBV21-1 to TRBJ2-4; TRBD2 is the table's D call and was not checked against the DNA. TRBV21-1 is given as a pseudogene. The sequenced sample consisted of peripheral blood mononuclear cells. This sequence was found in a man in his fifties or sixties with T-cell large granular lymphocyte leukemia. Some clones in this sample may be carry-over from other donors' samples. The CDR3 sequence: CASSARVPLAKNIQYF. In DNA form, the CDR3 reads TGTGCCAGCAGCGCCCGGGTCCCTCTAGCCAAAAACATTCAGTACTTC.